The next 23 T cell receptor beta chains were all read from a single sample in a study of blood T cell repertoires in COVID-19. Data came from immunoSEQ multiplex PCR; TCRdb stores just in-frame clones and leaves some out. The sample holds 210,000 or so clones, around 80% seen once. Source material: peripheral blood. The receptor source for this set is a woman aged 80 or over with active or convalescent COVID-19.

The chain links TRBV7-2 to TRBJ1-2; 7 positions match TRBD1. The J segment lost 2 bases and the V segment lost 3 bases, leaving 3 bases of the junction unmatched. The V gene's germline CDR1 is SGHTA and CDR2 FQGNSA. CDR3 length: 14 amino acids. The CDR3 bases are TGTGCCAGCAGCTTCGGGACAGCCAACTATGGCTACACCTTC. Translated, it gives CASSFGTANYGYTF.

The chain is built from TRBV2 and TRBJ2-7; weak D call: TRBD1 (6 bases). V was shortened by 4 bases and J by 4 bases, with 17 bases between the two germline ends. This CDR3 region has 15 residues. Germline CDR1 is SNHLY and CDR2 is FYNNEI. CDR3 amino acids: CASSATSGQPYEQYF. The CDR3 DNA reads as TGTGCCAGCAGTGCAACCTCCGGACAGCCTTACGAGCAGTACTTC.

This clone appeared a few times. The CDR3 nucleotides read TGTGCCAGCAGGGCCGGGACAGGTGACGAGCAGTACTTC. Amino acids: CASRAGTGDEQYF. V and J are TRBV5-4 and TRBJ2-7; TRBD1 matches 8 bases. This CDR3 is 13 amino acids long. Germline V gives CDR1 SGHNT, CDR2 YYREEE (reference sequence). Germline trimming cut 5 bases from V and 5 bases from J; bases unmatched to any gene: 6.

This clone appeared a few times. The chain combines TRBV29-1 with TRBJ1-1; D ambiguous. This CDR3 has 13 amino acids. Germline V CDR1 and CDR2: SQVTM, ANQGSEA. The V gene lost 5 bases and the J gene lost 4 bases, with 14 bases spanning the gap. CDR3 sequence (DNA): TGCAGCGTTCTGCACGCCCGGAGCACTGAAGCTTTCTTT. It is translated as CSVLHARSTEAFF.

V is TRBV4-3 and J is TRBJ2-3; 11 nucleotides line up with TRBD2. Looked up from germline, CDR1 is LGHNA and CDR2 is YSLEER. The CDR3 has 16 amino acids. Trimming at V came to 2 bases and at J to 7 bases, leaving 8 bases not matched to a gene. The CDR3: CASSQNSGGAINTQYF. The CDR3 DNA is TGCGCCAGCAGCCAAAATAGCGGGGGGGCCATAAATACGCAGTATTTT.

This rearrangement joins TRBV19 to TRBJ2-3; D is possibly TRBD2 (6 bases). The CDR3 has 14 residues. In germline, CDR1 is LNHDA, CDR2 SQIVND (reference sequence). The V and J ends lost 5 bases and 4 bases respectively, with 13 bases between them. The CDR3 sequence: CASSLSPGADTQYF. Written as DNA, the CDR3 is TGTGCCAGTAGTCTGTCCCCGGGGGCAGATACGCAGTATTTT.

V gene TRBV28 combines with J gene TRBJ2-7, with TRBD1 as a possible D gene (6 bases). The V gene's germline CDR1 is MDHEN and CDR2 SYDVKM. The V end lost 2 bases, the J end lost 0 bases, and 11 bases lay between the germline ends. The CDR3 is made up of 15 amino acids. The CDR3 nucleotides read TGTGCCAGCAGTTTAAGGGGGTCCACCTCCTACGAGCAGTACTTC. The encoded protein is CASSLRGSTSYEQYF.

This rearrangement joins TRBV27 to TRBJ1-2; TRBD1 matches at 11 bases. Unmatched junction bases numbered 7, after V lost 6 bases and J lost 7 bases. The CDR3 has 14 amino acids. Germline V gives CDR1 MNHEY, CDR2 SMNVEV (reference sequence). The CDR3 coding sequence is TGTGCCAGCAGCCGAGGACAGGGGGCGCTTGGCTACACCTTC. The encoded protein is CASSRGQGALGYTF.

This clone came up once. The chain combines TRBV6-5 with TRBJ2-1, with a possible D match to TRBD2 (6 bases). The CDR3 contains 15 residues. The V end was cut by 6 bases, the J end by 5 bases, with 17 bases between. The germline V gene has CDR1 MNHEY and CDR2 SVGAGI. The CDR3 DNA reads as TGTGCCAGCAGCCAACCCAGGGACTTCCACAATGAGCAGTTCTTC. The encoded protein is CASSQPRDFHNEQFF.

The rearrangement uses TRBV6-5 and TRBJ1-4; 7 nucleotides align to TRBD1. The V gene's germline CDR1 is MNHEY and CDR2 SVGAGI. Losses at the gene ends were 0 bases for V and 4 bases for J; bases not matched to a gene: 5. The length of the CDR3 is 16 residues. The CDR3 region has the DNA TGTGCCAGCAGTTACTCTATGCAGGGGGTTAATGAAAAACTGTTTTTT. Encoded protein: CASSYSMQGVNEKLFF.

This chain joins TRBV27 and TRBJ2-7; a weak D match, TRBD1 (5 bases). The ends were cut back, 2 bases at V and 4 bases at J, with 15 bases in the middle. Germline-derived CDR1 and CDR2 are MNHEY and SMNVEV (reference sequence). CDR3 length: 15 amino acids. CDR3: CASSLTDSGPYEQYF. The CDR3 DNA is TGTGCCAGCAGTTTAACCGACAGTGGCCCTTACGAGCAGTACTTC.

For this clone: The CDR3 does not end in the conserved phenylalanine or tryptophan, so this is likely a read error. The chain employs TRBV5-5 and TRBJ1-2; no definite D call. Germline loops: CDR1 SGHKS, CDR2 YYEKEE (reference sequence). The CDR3 contains 15 residues. The ends were cut back, 1 base at V and 4 bases at J, with 14 bases in the middle. DNA for the CDR3: TGTGCCAGCAGCTTGAGCCAGGCCCTGGGCTATGGCTACACCCTC. This sequence encodes CASSLSQALGYGYTL.

V usage is TRBV5-6 and J usage is TRBJ2-5; D is possibly TRBD1 (5 bases). The V and J ends lost 4 bases and 1 base respectively, with 14 bases between them. CDR3 length: 15 residues. Germline CDR1 and CDR2: SGHDT and YYEEEE. The CDR3 nucleotides read TGTGCCAGCAGCCCGATGGGGCAGCCCCAAGAGACCCAGTACTTC. As protein: CASSPMGQPQETQYF.

This clone appeared a few times. The chain recombines TRBV27 with TRBJ1-5, with TRBD1 as a possible D gene (6 bases). Between the trimmed V and J ends, which lost 6 bases and 4 bases, there was a span of 13 bases. This CDR3 spans 14 amino acids. The germline CDR1 and CDR2 sequences are MNHEY and SMNVEV (reference sequence). The CDR3: CASRYRAGNQPQHF. DNA for the CDR3: TGTGCCAGCAGGTACAGGGCTGGGAATCAGCCCCAGCATTTT.

This chain uses TRBV7-8 with TRBJ1-2; 7 nucleotides line up with TRBD1. V lost 5 bases to trimming and J lost 5 bases; unmatched junction nucleotides: 5. From germline, CDR1 is SGHVS and CDR2 FQNEAQ. This CDR3 is 13 amino acids long. CDR3 sequence reads: CASSEDRSYGYTF. DNA of the CDR3: TGTGCCAGCAGCGAGGACAGGTCTTATGGCTACACCTTC.

The chain combines TRBV27 with TRBJ2-7, with 11 bases aligning to TRBD1. This CDR3 has 12 residues. Germline lookup yields CDR1 MNHEY and CDR2 SMNVEV (reference sequence). V shed 10 bases, J shed 8 bases, and the junction held 7 bases outside the gene matches. CDR3 sequence (DNA): TGTGCCACCCGGACAGGGGGCAGCAAGCAGTACTTC. It specifies CATRTGGSKQYF.

This chain connects TRBV15 to TRBJ1-4; tentatively, D is TRBD1 (5 bases). CDR1 and CDR2 (germline): LNHNV, YYDKDF (reference sequence). The CDR3 is made up of 15 amino acids. V gave up 5 bases and J gave up 5 bases, with 15 bases separating them. CDR3 nucleotides: TGTGCCACCAGCCGGGACTCTATATTAAATGAAAAACTGTTTTTT. Encoded protein: CATSRDSILNEKLFF.

The chain carries TRBV9 and TRBJ1-5; TRBD1 might be the D (5 bases). The germline gives CDR1 SGDLS, CDR2 YYNGEE. The germline V and J ends were trimmed by 4 bases and 2 bases, with 10 bases remaining between them. The CDR3 runs to 14 residues. CDR3 protein: CASSLRGGNQPQHF. CDR3 in DNA: TGTGCCAGCAGCCTGCGGGGGGGCAATCAGCCCCAGCATTTT.

The V call is TRBV3-1 (or the pseudogene TRBV3-2), the J call TRBJ1-2; D remains ambiguous. The CDR3 runs to 12 residues. Between the trimmed V and J ends, which lost 3 bases and 7 bases, there was a span of 9 bases. Germline V gene sequence: CDR1 LGHDT, CDR2 YNNKEL (reference sequence). The CDR3 bases are TGTGCCAGCAGCCAGATAGCCTTTGGCTACACCTTC. The encoded protein is CASSQIAFGYTF.

J is TRBJ2-7 and V is TRBV28; a weak D match, TRBD1 (6 bases). Germline V lookup: CDR1 MDHEN, CDR2 SYDVKM. CDR3 length: 15 residues. V dropped 8 bases and J dropped 1 base, with 18 bases sitting between them. CDR3 residues: CASQTPGTPSYEQYF. The CDR3 DNA is TGTGCCAGCCAGACTCCCGGGACACCTTCCTACGAGCAGTACTTC. The full variable domain, in which reference TRBV28 and TRBJ2-7 provide the parts outside the CDR3, is DVKVTQSSRYLVKRTGEKVFLECVQDMDHENMFWYRQDPGLGLRLIYFSYDVKMKEKGDIPEGYSVSREKKERFSLILESASTNQTSMYLCASQTPGTPSYEQYFGPGTRLTVT.

This chain links TRBV19 with TRBJ1-3; TRBD1 aligns across 8 bases. There are 16 residues in the CDR3. CDR1 is LNHDA, CDR2 SQIVND, per germline (reference sequence). With 6 bases clipped from V and 4 bases from J, the junction kept 11 bases outside the gene matches. CDR3 region: CASSDPGGASGNTIYF. The CDR3 DNA follows: TGTGCCAGTAGCGATCCAGGGGGCGCGTCAGGAAACACCATATATTTT.

The chain uses TRBV7-8 and TRBJ1-5; D remains ambiguous. Looked up from germline, CDR1 is SGHVS and CDR2 is FQNEAQ. This CDR3 region has 15 residues. V was cut by 0 bases and J by 0 bases, with 6 bases left in between. CDR3 DNA sequence: TGTGCCAGCAGCTTAGCCGTTAATAGCAATCAGCCCCAGCATTTT. Its protein is CASSLAVNSNQPQHF.

The CDR3 here is CASRWQVNYGYTF. The CDR3 coding sequence is TGTGCCAGTAGGTGGCAGGTCAACTATGGCTACACCTTC. This chain joins TRBV19 and TRBJ1-2; no clear D gene. The CDR3 loop spans 13 amino acids. CDR1 LNHDA and CDR2 SQIVND come from the germline V gene (reference sequence). Between the trimmed V and J ends, which lost 6 bases and 2 bases, there was a span of 10 bases.